Listed here are 16 T cell receptor beta chains from one sample, sequenced in a study of blood T cell repertoires in COVID-19. The data were produced by immunoSEQ multiplex PCR, yet TCRdb's version contains in-frame clones alone and is incomplete. The sample includes about 75,000 clones, 88% of them seen just once. The source material was peripheral blood. The receptors were sampled from a human donor in a cohort sampled during active COVID-19.

V and J are TRBV6-2 or TRBV6-3 and TRBJ1-2; 9 nucleotides line up with TRBD1. The CDR3 has 14 residues. Germline CDR1 MNHEY, CDR2 SVGEGT. Trimming at V came to 5 bases and at J to 0 bases, leaving 1 base not matched to a gene. CDR3 in amino acids: CASSRDRANYGYTF. For the CDR3, the DNA is TGTGCCAGCAGTCGGGACAGGGCTAACTATGGCTACACCTTC.

This chain connects TRBV5-1 to TRBJ2-1; 8 bases align to TRBD1. V lost 0 bases to trimming and J lost 6 bases; unmatched junction nucleotides: 5. CDR1 and CDR2 from the germline V gene are SGHRS and YFSETQ. The CDR3 is made up of 15 amino acids. DNA for the CDR3: TGCGCCAGCAGCTTGGCGGGACAGGACGGCAATGAGCAGTTCTTC. Translating it yields CASSLAGQDGNEQFF.

CDR3 sequence: CASSQLTGVGDYGYTF. In DNA form, the CDR3 reads TGCGCCAGCAGCCAATTAACAGGGGTGGGGGACTATGGCTACACCTTC. J is TRBJ1-2 and V is TRBV4-1, with 7 bases matching TRBD1. The germline gives CDR1 MGHRA, CDR2 YSYEKL. The V gene end was trimmed by 2 bases and the J gene end by 3 bases; junction bases not matched to a gene: 9. This CDR3 spans 16 amino acids.

CDR3: CASSLDSGTQYF. The CDR3 DNA reads TGCGCCAGCAGCTTGGATTCGGGGACCCAGTACTTC. The chain uses TRBV5-1 and TRBJ2-5, with D uncertain. Germline lookup yields CDR1 SGHRS and CDR2 YFSETQ. Trimming took 0 bases from V and 7 from J, leaving 7 bases between them. CDR3 length equals 12 residues.

The chain recombines TRBV28 with TRBJ2-1; 7 nucleotides line up with TRBD1. The germline gives CDR1 MDHEN, CDR2 SYDVKM. Trimming removed 6 bases from V and 5 bases from J; junction bases left unmatched: 7. This CDR3 has 14 amino acids. The CDR3 sequence: CASSLTGYHNEQFF. In DNA, the CDR3 is TGTGCCAGCAGCTTGACAGGGTACCACAATGAGCAGTTCTTC.

This sequence joins TRBV5-1 and TRBJ1-6, with D uncertain. This CDR3 comprises 14 residues. CDR1 and CDR2 (germline): SGHRS, YFSETQ. The V and J ends lost 6 bases and 7 bases respectively, with 14 bases between them. Here the CDR3 DNA reads TGCGCCAGCAACACCGGAGGGATGAATTCACCCCTCCACTTT. This sequence encodes CASNTGGMNSPLHF.

The chain carries TRBV5-4 and TRBJ2-7; 12 bases are shared with TRBD2. The germline CDR1 and CDR2 sequences are SGHNT and YYREEE (reference sequence). The CDR3 is 15 amino acids. V was pared by 1 base and J by 3 bases, with 2 bases of the junction left unmatched. The CDR3 DNA sequence: TGTGCCAGCAGCTTGACTAGCGGGGGGTACTACGAGCAGTACTTC. It translates to CASSLTSGGYYEQYF.

V and J are TRBV12-3 or TRBV12-4 and TRBJ2-7; perhaps TRBD1 as D (5 bases). Trimming pared 2 bases from V and 6 bases from J, leaving 8 bases between. This CDR3 is 12 amino acids long. This chain's CDR3 is CASSLQGAEQYF. CDR3 coding DNA: TGTGCCAGCAGTTTACAAGGGGCCGAGCAGTACTTC.

This rearrangement joins TRBV24-1 to TRBJ2-3, with 7 bases that match TRBD1. The CDR3 totals 16 residues. Trimming took 3 bases from V and 3 from J; bases not matched to a gene: 8. Germline-derived CDR1 and CDR2 are KGHDR and SFDVKD. The CDR3 loop reads CATSDANTRGTDTQYF. As DNA, the CDR3 is TGTGCCACCAGTGATGCAAACACCAGGGGGACAGATACGCAGTATTTT.

This chain connects TRBV10-3 to TRBJ2-5, with 7 positions matching TRBD1. From germline, CDR1 is ENHRY and CDR2 SYGVKD. CDR3 length: 13 residues. V was clipped by 4 bases and J by 2 bases; unmatched bases: 1. The CDR3 DNA reads as TGTGCCATCAGTGGGGGACAGCAAGAGACCCAGTACTTC. Its translation is CAISGGQQETQYF.

The V gene is TRBV27, the J gene TRBJ2-3, with TRBD2 matching over 9 bases. With 7 bases clipped from V and 0 bases from J, the junction kept 23 bases outside the gene matches. The CDR3 is 21 amino acids. Per the germline V gene, CDR1 is MNHEY and CDR2 is SMNVEV (reference sequence). CDR3 nucleotide sequence: TGTGCCAGCACCAGAATAAGCGGGAGGCCCCCCCGCGGGGCTAGCACAGATACGCAGTATTTT. Translation gives CASTRISGRPPRGASTDTQYF.

The V call is TRBV19, the J call TRBJ1-2; no firm D call. CDR1 and CDR2 (germline): LNHDA, SQIVND (reference sequence). V was clipped by 5 bases and J by 1 base, with 11 bases between them. The CDR3 has 14 amino acids. CDR3: CASSASTINYGYTF. CDR3 in DNA: TGTGCCAGTAGTGCCTCGACAATTAACTATGGCTACACCTTC. The full variable domain, completed using reference TRBV19 and TRBJ1-2, is DGGITQSPKYLFRKEGQNVTLSCEQNLNHDAMYWYRQDPGQGLRLIYYSQIVNDFQKGDIAEGYSVSREKKESFPLTVTSAQKNPTAFYLCASSASTINYGYTFGSGTRLTVV.

The chain links TRBV10-3 to TRBJ2-1; TRBD2 aligns across 12 bases. This CDR3 is built from 16 residues. Germline assignment: CDR1 ENHRY and CDR2 SYGVKD. V lost 3 bases and J lost 7; bases outside the gene matches: 7. The CDR3 protein is CAISESRLAGGNEQFF. CDR3 DNA sequence: TGTGCCATCAGTGAATCCAGGCTAGCGGGGGGGAATGAGCAGTTCTTC.

The CDR3 loop reads CASSLLGLAGKSYNEQFF. The CDR3 region has the DNA TGTGCCAGCAGCTTACTGGGACTAGCGGGGAAGTCCTACAATGAGCAGTTCTTC. The chain uses TRBV7-3 and TRBJ2-1; 13 bases are a match to TRBD2. V shed 2 bases, J shed 1 base, and the junction held 5 bases outside the gene matches. The CDR3 loop spans 18 amino acids. The germline V gene encodes CDR1 SGHTA and CDR2 FQGTGA.

This clone was seen only once. The chain carries TRBV5-1 and TRBJ2-7; 10 positions match TRBD2. The germline V gene has CDR1 SGHRS and CDR2 YFSETQ. Trimming took 0 bases from V and 1 from J; bases not matched to a gene: 1. The CDR3 loop spans 15 amino acids. The DNA for the CDR3 is TGCGCCAGCAGCTTGGGGGGACTAGCGTCCTACGAGCAGTACTTC. This translates into CASSLGGLASYEQYF.

This clone was seen a single time. The genes are TRBV6-4 and TRBJ1-5, with D possibly TRBD1 on 5 matching bases. The length of the CDR3 is 16 residues. The V end lost 8 bases, the J end lost 0 bases, and 17 bases lay between the germline ends. The germline V gene encodes CDR1 MRHNA and CDR2 SNTAGT. CDR3 region: CASSTGGGDSNQPQHF. In nucleotides, the CDR3 is TGTGCCAGCTCAACAGGTGGGGGGGATAGCAATCAGCCCCAGCATTTT.